This T cell receptor (beta chain) is drawn from a study of identical twins. TCRdb re-analysed the 5' RACE reads in MiXCR, keeping a single row per CDR3 protein. The sample carries about 470,000 distinct CDR3 sequences, about 24% recorded once. In addition, the sample was reused for a study of T cells expressing NK-cell markers. This second study notes: Sorted CD3+CD56-NKG2C+, CD3+CD56+NKG2C+ and CD3+CD56+NKG2C- T cells supplied the TCR beta repertoires. Several donors showed these clonotypes also leading the CD3+CD56-NKG2C+ fraction.

The TCR comes from a woman aged 18-29 years in good health. The sequencing sample was made of CD4+ T cells sorted from blood.

CDR3 nucleotides: TGCGCCAGCAGTGAGGCACCGGGACAGGGGGGCACTGAAGCTTTCTTT. It specifies CASSEAPGQGGTEAFF. The V gene is TRBV10-2, the J gene TRBJ1-1, with 11 bases fitting TRBD1. The CDR3 length is 16 residues. In germline, CDR1 is WSHSY, CDR2 SAAADI. Unmatched junction bases numbered 6, after V lost 2 bases and J lost 4 bases.